These T cell receptor beta chains were read from a single sample in a study of OX40 agonist ivuxolimab in advanced cancers. Profiled with immunoSEQ multiplex PCR; TCRdb holds only in-frame clones, not every one. The sample comprises some 80,000 clones, about 88% of which are singletons, and under 8% rests with the top ten. Specimen: CD4+ or CD8+ T cells sorted from blood, collected in a trial of the OX40 agonist ivuxolimab. These receptors were taken from an adult with an advanced solid tumor such as melanoma, head and neck, liver or kidney cancer. The CDR3 runs from the conserved cysteine through the conserved F or W. The D gene is left open where the match is weak. Only part of the rows carry a size: once, few, many, or a class if the clone is expanded.

J,size,length,V,D,DNA,CDR3
TRBJ1-2,NA,16,TRBV29-1,NA,TGCAGCGTTGAAGATCTGATTCATGGAACGGTCTATGGCTACACCTTC,CSVEDLIHGTVYGYTF
TRBJ2-7,NA,14,TRBV6-1,NA,TGTGCCAGCAGTATCAGGTGGGAATACTACGAGCAGTACTTC,CASSIRWEYYEQYF
TRBJ1-2,NA,14,TRBV5-6,NA,TGTGCCAGCAGCTTGGAGGGGGGCGTATATGGCTACACCTTC,CASSLEGGVYGYTF
TRBJ1-2,NA,15,TRBV19,TRBD1,TGTGCCAGTAGTAGACAATTGGACAGGGCCTATGGCTACACCTTC,CASSRQLDRAYGYTF
TRBJ2-5,NA,16,TRBV19,TRBD2,TGTGCCAGTAGTAGTACCGAGCGGGGCCACCAAGAGACCCAGTACTTC,CASSSTERGHQETQYF
TRBJ2-6,NA,14,TRBV19,NA,TGTGCCACTACGGACAGAGCTGGGGCCAACGTCCTGACTTTC,CATTDRAGANVLTF
TRBJ1-1,NA,16,TRBV5-4,NA,TGTGCCAGCAAACTAGGGGCAGGGATATCGAACACTGAAGCTTTCTTT,CASKLGAGISNTEAFF
TRBJ2-1,NA,15,TRBV6-6,NA,TGTGCCAGCAGTTACGAACTATTATCCTACGTTGAGCAGTTCTTC,CASSYELLSYVEQFF
TRBJ1-2,NA,13,TRBV7-6,NA,TGTGCCAGCAGCTGGGGACACTTTTATGGCTACACCTTC,CASSWGHFYGYTF
TRBJ1-1,NA,14,TRBV7-8,NA,TGTGCCAGCAGCTTCGTACAGGGAACCACTGAAGCTTTCTTT,CASSFVQGTTEAFF
TRBJ1-2,NA,13,TRBV19,NA,TGTGCCAGTAGTTCAGGGTCTGGGTATGGCTACACCTTC,CASSSGSGYGYTF
TRBJ2-7,NA,17,TRBV19,NA,TGTGCCAGTAGTATAGATAGGCCAGGGGCCCCCTCCTACGAGCAGTACTTC,CASSIDRPGAPSYEQYF
TRBJ2-1,few,14,TRBV19,TRBD1,TGTGCCACCCGGGACAGGCCTTCCTCGGGGGAGCAGTTCTTC,CATRDRPSSGEQFF
TRBJ1-4,NA,15,TRBV2,NA,TGTGCCAGCAGCGGGGAGTGGGGGGGGTTGGCAAAACTGTTTTTT,CASSGEWGGLAKLFF
TRBJ1-3,NA,16,TRBV19,NA,TGTGCCAGTAGTCCACAGGGTGGAGTGGTAAGAAACACCATATATTTT,CASSPQGGVVRNTIYF
TRBJ2-5,NA,11,TRBV10-3,NA,TGTGCCATCAGTTGGGGAGAGACCCAGTACTTC,CAISWGETQYF
TRBJ1-3,NA,20,TRBV19,NA,TGTGCCAGTAGTATGGGCCTCCGGGACGCAGGTCTCTACTCTGGAAACACCATATATTTT,CASSMGLRDAGLYSGNTIYF
TRBJ2-3,NA,15,TRBV13,NA,TGTGCCAGCAGCGAACGGGAGTTCAGGACAGATACGCAGTATTTT,CASSEREFRTDTQYF
TRBJ2-3,NA,12,TRBV5-6,NA,TGTGCCAGCAGCTACGGGACAGATACGCAGTATTTT,CASSYGTDTQYF
TRBJ2-5,once,16,TRBV7-8,NA,TGTGCCAGCAGCTTAACGGTCCTGGGTTCCCAAGAGACCCAGTACTTC,CASSLTVLGSQETQYF
TRBJ2-2,NA,18,TRBV5-4,NA,TGTGCCAGCAGCTTAAATCGAATCGACAGGTTAAACACCGGGGAGCTGTTTTTT,CASSLNRIDRLNTGELFF
TRBJ2-7,NA,16,TRBV25-1,TRBD1,TGTGCCAGCAGTGAAGAAGAACGGACAGGGACTTTTGAGCAGTACTTC,CASSEEERTGTFEQYF
TRBJ1-1,NA,12,TRBV7-9,NA,TGTGCCAGCAGGGCGGGAAACACTGAAGCTTTCTTT,CASRAGNTEAFF
TRBJ2-7,NA,13,TRBV14,NA,TGTGCCAGCAGCCAAGAGACACGCTACGAGCAGTACTTC,CASSQETRYEQYF
TRBJ1-2,NA,15,TRBV5-1,NA,TGCGCCAGCAGCTTGGCCCTGGGGTTGGGGGATGGCTACACCTTC,CASSLALGLGDGYTF
TRBJ1-5,NA,18,TRBV5-4,NA,TGTGCCAGCAGCTTGGTGAGGAGCACAAAGACCACTAATCAGCCCCAGCATTTT,CASSLVRSTKTTNQPQHF
TRBJ2-1,NA,13,TRBV30,NA,TGTGCTTTACGGGTGAGCTCCTACAATGAGCAGTTCTTC,CALRVSSYNEQFF
TRBJ2-7,NA,18,TRBV7-3,TRBD1,TGTGCCAGCAGCCCCCACCGGGCAGGGGGCGGAAAGTCCTACGAGCAGTACTTC,CASSPHRAGGGKSYEQYF
TRBJ1-1,NA,13,TRBV7-6,NA,TGTGCCAGCAGCTTCAAGGGCGGGACTGAAGCTTTCTTT,CASSFKGGTEAFF
TRBJ1-1,NA,14,TRBV19,TRBD1,TGTGCCAGTAGTATGGGACAGGCCTCCACTGAAGCTTTCTTT,CASSMGQASTEAFF
TRBJ1-2,once,15,TRBV28,NA,TGTGCCAGCAGCCAAGCTTCGGGCGTGGTCTATGGCTACACCTTC,CASSQASGVVYGYTF
TRBJ2-3,NA,14,TRBV6-6,NA,TGTGCCAGCAGCATAGGGGGGCACGTAGATACGCAGTATTTT,CASSIGGHVDTQYF
TRBJ1-1,NA,11,TRBV5-4,NA,TGTGCCAGCAGCTTATGGGGTGAAGCTTTCTTT,CASSLWGEAFF
TRBJ1-1,NA,10,TRBV29-1,NA,TGCAGCGTTGCACAGGGTGAAGCTTTCTTT,CSVAQGEAFF
TRBJ1-2,NA,16,TRBV6-5,TRBD1,TGTGCCAGCAGTTACTCGCGAGGGGGCCGGGTGAATGGCTACACCTTC,CASSYSRGGRVNGYTF
TRBJ2-1,NA,14,TRBV6-5,TRBD2,TGTGCCGCATATGGGGCTAGCGGGATAAGTGAGCAGTTCTTC,CAAYGASGISEQFF
TRBJ1-1,NA,15,TRBV9,TRBD1,TGTGCCAGCAGCCCTTTTGGACAGGGAGACACTGAAGCTTTCTTT,CASSPFGQGDTEAFF
TRBJ2-1,once,16,TRBV27,TRBD2,TGTGCCAGCAGTTTATGGGGCGGGGGGCTCTACAATGAGCAGTTCTTC,CASSLWGGGLYNEQFF
TRBJ1-1,NA,17,TRBV18,NA,TGTGCCAGCTCACCCTTCCGGGACACCTTCATGAACACTGAAGCTTTCTTT,CASSPFRDTFMNTEAFF
TRBJ2-3,few,15,TRBV10-1,NA,TGCGCCAGCAGTGAGGGTAGCGGCAGCACAGATACGCAGTATTTT,CASSEGSGSTDTQYF
TRBJ1-4,medium-sized,11,TRBV30,NA,TGTGCCTGGAGTGTTAATGAAAAACTGTTTTTT,CAWSVNEKLFF
TRBJ2-5,few,11,TRBV30,NA,TGTGCCTGGAGTGTCAGGGAAGCCCAGTACTTC,CAWSVREAQYF
TRBJ2-7,NA,14,TRBV6-6,NA,TGTGCCAGCAGTGCCCGGGATGCCACCTACGAGCAGTACTTC,CASSARDATYEQYF
TRBJ2-3,NA,15,TRBV27,NA,TGTGCCAGCAGTTTATCGGGGTTCGGCACAGATACGCAGTATTTT,CASSLSGFGTDTQYF
TRBJ1-2,NA,15,TRBV6-5,NA,TGTGCCAGCAGTACCCGAGAGGGGTGGCACTATGGCTACACCTTC,CASSTREGWHYGYTF
TRBJ1-4,NA,14,TRBV19,NA,TGTGCCAGTAAGGAGGGGACAACTAATGAAAAACTGTTTTTT,CASKEGTTNEKLFF
TRBJ1-3,NA,17,TRBV19,TRBD1,TGTGCCAGTAGTGAAGGACAGGGGGGACTCTCTGGAAACACCATATATTTT,CASSEGQGGLSGNTIYF
TRBJ1-6,NA,14,TRBV5-4,NA,TGTGCCAGCAGCGGTGACTCGGGGAATTCACCCCTCCACTTT,CASSGDSGNSPLHF
TRBJ2-2,NA,13,TRBV7-2,NA,TGTGCCAGCAGCCGGGGTGTCACCGGGGAGCTGTTTTTT,CASSRGVTGELFF
TRBJ1-2,once,14,TRBV10-3,NA,TGTGCCACCACCCCGGAGATTCCCAGGACCGGCTACACCTTC,CATTPEIPRTGYTF
TRBJ1-4,NA,14,TRBV27,NA,TGTGCCAGCAGTGGGGCCCGGTCGAATGAAAAACTGTTTTTT,CASSGARSNEKLFF
TRBJ1-1,NA,14,TRBV6-1,NA,TGTGCCAGCAGTGACCCAGCGTGGAACACTGAAGCTTTCTTT,CASSDPAWNTEAFF
TRBJ2-7,many,16,TRBV15,TRBD2,TGTGCCACCAGCAGCCCCGGAGGACTAGAAGCGGGCGAGCAGTACTTC,CATSSPGGLEAGEQYF